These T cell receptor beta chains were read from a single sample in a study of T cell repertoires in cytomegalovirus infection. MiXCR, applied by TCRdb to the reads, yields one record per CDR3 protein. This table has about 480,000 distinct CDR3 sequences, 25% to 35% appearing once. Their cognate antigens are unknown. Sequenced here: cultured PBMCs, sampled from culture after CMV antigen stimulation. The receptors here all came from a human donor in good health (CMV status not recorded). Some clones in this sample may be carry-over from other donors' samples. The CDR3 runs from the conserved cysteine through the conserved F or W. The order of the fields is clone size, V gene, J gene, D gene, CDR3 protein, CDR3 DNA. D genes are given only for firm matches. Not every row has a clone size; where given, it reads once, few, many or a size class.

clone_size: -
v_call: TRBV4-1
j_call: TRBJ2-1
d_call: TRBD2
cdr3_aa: CASSQGTSGRAGYNEQFF
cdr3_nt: TGCGCCAGCAGCCAAGGGACTAGCGGGAGGGCCGGGTACAATGAGCAGTTCTTC

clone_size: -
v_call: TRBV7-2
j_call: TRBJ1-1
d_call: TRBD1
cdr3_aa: CASSFYRGGSVSYTEAFF
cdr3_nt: TGTGCCAGCAGCTTCTACAGGGGAGGAAGCGTAAGTTACACTGAAGCTTTCTTT

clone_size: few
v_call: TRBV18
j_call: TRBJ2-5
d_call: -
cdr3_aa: CASSPGFRAEETQYF
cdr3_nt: TGTGCCAGCTCACCAGGCTTCCGCGCAGAAGAGACCCAGTACTTC

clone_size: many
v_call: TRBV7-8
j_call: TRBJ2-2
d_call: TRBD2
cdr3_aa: CASSRIQAGGTGELFF
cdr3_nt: TGTGCCAGCAGCCGAATCCAAGCGGGAGGAACCGGGGAGCTGTTTTTT

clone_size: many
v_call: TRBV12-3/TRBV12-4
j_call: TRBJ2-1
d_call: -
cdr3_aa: CASSLRTTTNEQFF
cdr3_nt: TGTGCCAGCAGTTTGAGGACTACTACAAATGAGCAGTTCTTC

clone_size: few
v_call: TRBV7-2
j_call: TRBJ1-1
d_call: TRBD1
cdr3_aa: CASRRTGRRNTEAFF
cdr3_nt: TGTGCCAGCAGAAGGACAGGGAGAAGGAACACTGAAGCTTTCTTT

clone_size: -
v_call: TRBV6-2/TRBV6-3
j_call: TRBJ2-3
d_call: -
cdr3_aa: CASSYPLWGSGGTATDTQYF
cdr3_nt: TGTGCCAGCAGTTACCCTCTCTGGGGTAGCGGAGGAACCGCCACAGATACGCAGTATTTT

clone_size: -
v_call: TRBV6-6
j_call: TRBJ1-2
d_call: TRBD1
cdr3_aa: CASRQTGGARFGGYTF
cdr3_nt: TGTGCCAGCAGACAAACAGGGGGCGCCCGGTTTGGGGGCTACACCTTC

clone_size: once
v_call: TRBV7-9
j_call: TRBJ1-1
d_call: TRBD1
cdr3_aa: CASRPTPRTGGAGTEAFF
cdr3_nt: TGTGCCAGCAGACCAACCCCGCGGACAGGGGGCGCGGGGACTGAAGCTTTCTTT

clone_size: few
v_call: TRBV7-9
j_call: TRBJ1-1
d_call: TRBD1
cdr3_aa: CASRPGGNTEAFF
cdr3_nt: TGTGCCAGCAGACCAGGGGGAAACACTGAAGCTTTCTTT

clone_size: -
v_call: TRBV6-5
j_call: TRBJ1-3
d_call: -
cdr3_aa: CASSYSNQGPGNTIYF
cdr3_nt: TGTGCCAGCAGTTACTCAAACCAGGGCCCTGGAAACACCATATATTTT

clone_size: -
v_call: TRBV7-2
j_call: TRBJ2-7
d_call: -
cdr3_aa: CASSLKKDYEQYF
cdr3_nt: TGTGCCAGCAGCTTAAAGAAAGACTACGAGCAGTACTTC

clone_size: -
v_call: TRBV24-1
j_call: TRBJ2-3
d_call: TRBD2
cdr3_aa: CATSLAGGPDTQYF
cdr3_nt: TGTGCCACCAGTTTAGCGGGAGGGCCGGATACGCAGTATTTT

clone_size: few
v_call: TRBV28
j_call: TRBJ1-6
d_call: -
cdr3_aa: CASSLGAGLTLGPLHF
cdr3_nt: TGTGCCAGCAGTTTGGGGGCAGGCCTTACCCTCGGGCCCCTCCACTTT

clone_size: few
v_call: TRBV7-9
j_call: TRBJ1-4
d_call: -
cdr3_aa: CASTLNSGNEKLFF
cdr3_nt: TGTGCCAGCACCCTAAACAGCGGTAATGAAAAACTGTTTTTT

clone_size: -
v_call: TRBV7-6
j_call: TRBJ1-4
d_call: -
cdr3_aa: CASSLTAATNEKLFF
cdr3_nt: TGTGCCAGCAGCTTAACAGCCGCAACTAATGAAAAACTGTTTTTT

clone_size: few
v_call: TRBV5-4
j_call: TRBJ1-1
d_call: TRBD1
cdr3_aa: CASRRTGGVNTEAFF
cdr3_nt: TGTGCCAGCCGAAGGACAGGTGGAGTGAACACTGAAGCTTTCTTT

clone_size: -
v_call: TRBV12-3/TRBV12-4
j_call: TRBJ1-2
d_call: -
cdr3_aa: CASSPPGLGAGGYTF
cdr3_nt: TGTGCCAGCAGCCCCCCAGGGTTGGGGGCGGGTGGCTACACCTTC

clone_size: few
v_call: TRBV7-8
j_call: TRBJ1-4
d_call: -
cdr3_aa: CASSSQGWNEKLFF
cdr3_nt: TGTGCCAGCAGCTCGCAAGGATGGAATGAAAAACTGTTTTTT

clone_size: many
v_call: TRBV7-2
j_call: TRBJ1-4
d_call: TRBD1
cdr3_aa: CASSFGQGAGKLFF
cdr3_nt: TGTGCCAGCAGCTTCGGACAGGGGGCGGGAAAACTGTTTTTT

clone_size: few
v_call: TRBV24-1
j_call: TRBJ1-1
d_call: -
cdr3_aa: CATSDYSAQGAFF
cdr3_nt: TGTGCCACCAGTGATTATTCCGCGCAGGGAGCTTTCTTT

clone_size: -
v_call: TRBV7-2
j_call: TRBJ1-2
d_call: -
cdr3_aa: CASRPWGGEGYTF
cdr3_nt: TGTGCCAGCAGACCCTGGGGGGGAGAAGGCTACACCTTC

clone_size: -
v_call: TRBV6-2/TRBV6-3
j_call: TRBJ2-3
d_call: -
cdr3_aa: CASSFTPGRGTDTQYF
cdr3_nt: TGTGCCAGCAGTTTTACCCCTGGCAGGGGCACAGATACGCAGTATTTT

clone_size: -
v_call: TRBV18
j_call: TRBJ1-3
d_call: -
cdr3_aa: CASSPQTESSGNTIYF
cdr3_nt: TGTGCCAGCTCACCCCAGACTGAGAGCTCTGGAAACACCATATATTTT

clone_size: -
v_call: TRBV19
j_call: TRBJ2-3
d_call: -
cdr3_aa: CASSPGTTDTQYF
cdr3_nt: TGTGCCAGTAGTCCAGGGACAACCGATACGCAGTATTTT

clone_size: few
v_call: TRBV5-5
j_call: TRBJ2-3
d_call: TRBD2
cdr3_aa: CASSRGLAGVTDTQYF
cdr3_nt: TGTGCCAGCAGCCGCGGACTAGCGGGAGTGACAGATACGCAGTATTTT

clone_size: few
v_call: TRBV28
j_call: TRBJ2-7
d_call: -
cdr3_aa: CASSLFKGPKKYF
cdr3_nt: TGTGCCAGCAGTTTATTCAAGGGACCGAAGAAATACTTC

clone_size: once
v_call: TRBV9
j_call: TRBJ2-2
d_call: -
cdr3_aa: CASSERLVGRGELFF
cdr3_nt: TGTGCCAGCAGCGAGAGACTAGTGGGAAGGGGGGAGCTGTTTTTT

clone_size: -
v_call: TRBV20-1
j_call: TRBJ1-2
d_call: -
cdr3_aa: CSASPESLGYGYTF
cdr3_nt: TGCAGTGCTAGTCCGGAATCACTTGGCTATGGCTACACCTTC

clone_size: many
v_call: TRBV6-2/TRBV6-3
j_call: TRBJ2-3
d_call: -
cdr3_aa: CASSYSQGADTQYF
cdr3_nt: TGTGCCAGCAGTTACTCACAGGGAGCAGATACGCAGTATTTT

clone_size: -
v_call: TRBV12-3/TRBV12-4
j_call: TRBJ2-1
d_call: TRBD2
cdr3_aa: CASSLRGRDEQFF
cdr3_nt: TGTGCCAGCAGTTTACGGGGGAGGGATGAGCAGTTCTTC

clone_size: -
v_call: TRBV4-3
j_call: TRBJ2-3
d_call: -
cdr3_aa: CASSHEGADTQYF
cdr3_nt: TGCGCCAGCAGCCACGAGGGGGCAGATACGCAGTATTTT

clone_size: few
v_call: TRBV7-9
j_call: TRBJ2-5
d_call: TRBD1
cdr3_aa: CASSLGQGVQETQYF
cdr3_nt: TGTGCCAGCAGCCTTGGACAGGGGGTCCAAGAGACCCAGTACTTC

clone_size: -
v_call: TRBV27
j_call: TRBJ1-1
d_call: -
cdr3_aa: CASSSPGQNTEAFF
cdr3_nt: TGTGCCAGCAGTTCACCGGGACAGAACACTGAAGCTTTCTTT

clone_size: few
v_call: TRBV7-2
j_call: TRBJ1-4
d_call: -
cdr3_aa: CASSRQVTNEKLFF
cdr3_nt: TGTGCCAGCAGCCGTCAGGTGACTAATGAAAAACTGTTTTTT

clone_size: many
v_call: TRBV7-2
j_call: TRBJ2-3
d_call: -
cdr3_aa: CASSLVGRTDTQYF
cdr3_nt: TGTGCCAGCAGCTTAGTAGGACGGACAGATACGCAGTATTTT

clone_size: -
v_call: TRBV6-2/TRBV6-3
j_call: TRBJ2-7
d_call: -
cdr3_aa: CASRGASSYEQYF
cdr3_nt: TGTGCCAGCAGGGGAGCCAGCTCCTACGAGCAGTACTTC

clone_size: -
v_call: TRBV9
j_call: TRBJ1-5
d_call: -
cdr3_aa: CASSVTDEQPQHF
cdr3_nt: TGTGCCAGCAGCGTAACCGATGAGCAGCCCCAGCATTTT

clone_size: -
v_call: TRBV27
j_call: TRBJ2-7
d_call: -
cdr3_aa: CASSLTTSYEQYF
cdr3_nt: TGTGCCAGCAGTTTAACGACCAGCTACGAGCAGTACTTC

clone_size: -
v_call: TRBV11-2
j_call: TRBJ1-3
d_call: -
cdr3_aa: CASSSYFKGAGNTIYF
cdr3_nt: TGTGCCAGCAGCTCATACTTCAAGGGGGCTGGAAACACCATATATTTT

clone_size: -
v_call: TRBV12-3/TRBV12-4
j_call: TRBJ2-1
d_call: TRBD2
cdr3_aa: CASSLYGERTSGNNEQFF
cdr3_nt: TGTGCCAGCAGTTTATACGGGGAGCGGACTAGCGGGAACAATGAGCAGTTCTTC

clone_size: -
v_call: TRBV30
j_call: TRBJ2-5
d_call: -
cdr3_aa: CAWGEETQYF
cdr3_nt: TGTGCCTGGGGGGAAGAGACCCAGTACTTC

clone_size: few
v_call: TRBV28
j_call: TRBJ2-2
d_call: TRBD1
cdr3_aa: CASSSTGTRELFF
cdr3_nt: TGTGCCAGCAGTTCGACAGGGACCCGGGAGCTGTTTTTT

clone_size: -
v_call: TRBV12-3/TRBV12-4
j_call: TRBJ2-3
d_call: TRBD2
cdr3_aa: CASSLGGRYDTQYF
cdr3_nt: TGTGCCAGCAGTTTGGGGGGGAGATATGATACGCAGTATTTT

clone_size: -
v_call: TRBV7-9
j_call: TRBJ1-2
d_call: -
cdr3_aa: CASSLAGVGDYGYTF
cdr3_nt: TGTGCCAGCAGCTTAGCGGGCGTGGGGGACTATGGCTACACCTTC

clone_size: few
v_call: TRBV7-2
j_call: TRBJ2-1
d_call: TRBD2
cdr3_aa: CASSLLGLAGGKQFF
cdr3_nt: TGTGCCAGCAGCCTATTGGGACTAGCGGGGGGGAAGCAGTTCTTC